This entry concerns a single TCR beta chain. This entry comes from a study of T cells in localized non-small cell lung cancer. Assay used: immunoSEQ multiplex PCR; TCRdb lists only in-frame clones, some missing. The profile shows under 35,000 clones, 88% of them singletons. The clonotype comes from a woman aged 40 to 75 with stage III lung adenocarcinoma. This sample comprised peripheral blood mononuclear cells, obtained before any cancer treatment.

The CDR3 loop reads CASSPSGGRGYTF. CDR3 DNA sequence: TGTGCCAGCAGCCCCTCAGGGGGCAGGGGCTACACCTTC. The chain joins TRBV7-2 to TRBJ1-2, with 8 bases that match TRBD1. V shed 5 bases, J shed 8 bases, and the junction held 7 bases outside the gene matches. This CDR3 contains 13 residues. In germline, CDR1 is SGHTA, CDR2 FQGNSA.